This is a list of T cell receptor beta chains from one sample in a study of blood T cell repertoires in COVID-19. Measured with immunoSEQ multiplex PCR; TCRdb has only the in-frame clones, and not every one. Altogether roughly 100,000 clones are present, about 80% being singletons, with the ten largest covering over 10%. Sequencing was carried out using peripheral blood. The receptor set was obtained from a human donor in a cohort sampled during active or convalescent COVID-19. CDR3s include the opening cysteine and the closing phenylalanine or tryptophan. Each record gives: V gene, clone size, J gene, D gene, CDR3 protein, CDR3 DNA. A D gene is named only where the DNA matches it firmly. Only part of the rows carry a size: once, few, many, or a class if the clone is expanded.

>TRBV27|NA|TRBJ2-7|NA
CASSLQGNSYEQYF
TGTGCCAGCAGCCTCCAGGGCAACTCCTACGAGCAGTACTTC
>TRBV6-5|NA|TRBJ1-2|NA
CASSYTGKGYGYTF
TGTGCCAGCAGTTACACAGGCAAGGGCTATGGCTACACCTTC
>TRBV6-8|NA|TRBJ1-4|NA
CASSYEGSPEKLFF
TGTGCCAGCAGTTACGAGGGCAGTCCTGAAAAACTGTTTTTT
>TRBV4-2|NA|TRBJ1-1|NA
CASSPGGGVNTEAFF
TGTGCCAGCAGCCCCGGCGGGGGGGTGAACACTGAAGCTTTCTTT
>TRBV19|NA|TRBJ1-5|NA
CASSTRQNNQPQHF
TGTGCCAGTAGTACCCGACAGAACAATCAGCCCCAGCATTTT
>TRBV5-6|NA|TRBJ1-4|NA
CASSSSGEGGEKLFF
TGTGCCAGCAGCTCCTCCGGAGAAGGGGGTGAAAAACTGTTTTTT
>TRBV5-4|NA|TRBJ2-7|NA
CASSITGLNNYEQYF
TGTGCCAGCAGCATCACGGGACTTAATAACTACGAGCAGTACTTC
>TRBV2|NA|TRBJ1-3|NA
CASSPILSGNTIYF
TGTGCCAGCAGTCCTATACTCTCTGGAAACACCATATATTTT
>TRBV5-1|NA|TRBJ1-4|NA
CASSLDSIATNEKLFF
TGCGCCAGCAGCTTAGACAGCATTGCAACTAATGAAAAACTGTTTTTT
>TRBV11-2|NA|TRBJ2-3|TRBD2
CASILLGGGGTDTQYF
TGTGCCAGCATCCTCCTTGGCGGGGGGGGCACAGATACGCAGTATTTT
>TRBV12-5|NA|TRBJ1-4|NA
CASGPPGANEKLFF
TGTGCTAGTGGTCCTCCAGGGGCTAATGAAAAACTGTTTTTT
>TRBV10-3|once|TRBJ1-5|NA
CAISESTRAGQPQHF
TGTGCCATCAGTGAGTCGACCAGGGCGGGACAGCCCCAGCATTTT
>TRBV27|NA|TRBJ2-7|TRBD2
CASSLSTRGYEQYF
TGTGCCAGCAGTTTATCGACGCGGGGGTACGAGCAGTACTTC
>TRBV29-1|once|TRBJ1-2|NA
CSVEDPLRPDYGYTF
TGCAGCGTTGAAGATCCACTGAGGCCAGACTATGGCTACACCTTC
>TRBV7-2|NA|TRBJ1-2|TRBD1
CASSSTGQGVYGYTF
TGTGCCAGCAGCTCAACCGGACAGGGGGTCTATGGCTACACCTTC
>TRBV6-6|NA|TRBJ1-1|TRBD1
CASRAGTGNAFF
TGTGCCAGCAGGGCAGGGACAGGGAATGCTTTCTTT
>TRBV10-3|NA|TRBJ1-3|NA
CASRGQSSPGNTIYF
TGTGCCTCCCGTGGCCAGTCCAGTCCGGGAAACACCATATATTTT
>TRBV24-1|NA|TRBJ1-4|NA
CATSDSGGSGEKLFF
TGTGCCACCAGTGATAGTGGGGGTAGCGGTGAAAAACTGTTTTTT
>TRBV19|NA|TRBJ1-6|NA
CASSSRGGQDSPLHF
TGTGCCAGTAGTTCCCGGGGGGGGCAAGATTCACCCCTCCACTTT
>TRBV27|NA|TRBJ1-2|NA
CASSPGIRSGYTF
TGTGCCAGCAGTCCAGGGATTCGTAGTGGCTACACCTTC
>TRBV10-1|NA|TRBJ2-1|TRBD1
CASSESGTGIYEQFF
TGCGCCAGCAGTGAGTCGGGGACAGGGATTTATGAGCAGTTCTTC
>TRBV30|NA|TRBJ2-1|NA
CAWSPGSSGNEQFF
TGTGCCTGGAGTCCCGGAAGTTCGGGCAATGAGCAGTTCTTC
>TRBV6-5|NA|TRBJ2-7|NA
CASSPFRGTYEQYF
TGTGCCAGCAGTCCCTTTCGCGGAACCTACGAGCAGTACTTC
>TRBV3-1/TRBV3-2|NA|TRBJ1-6|NA
CASSLRGARNSPLHF
TGTGCCAGCAGCCTCCGCGGGGCGCGGAATTCACCCCTCCACTTT
>TRBV6-2/TRBV6-3|NA|TRBJ2-2|TRBD2
CASSAGANTGELFF
TGTGCCAGCAGTGCGGGGGCGAACACCGGGGAGCTGTTTTTT
>TRBV6-5|NA|TRBJ2-3|TRBD1
CASSLDRGTDTQYF
TGTGCCAGCAGTCTGGACAGGGGCACAGATACGCAGTATTTT
>TRBV28|NA|TRBJ1-3|NA
CASSLFAVGGSSGNTIYF
TGTGCCAGCAGTTTATTTGCCGTTGGGGGGAGCTCTGGAAACACCATATATTTT
>TRBV2|NA|TRBJ1-2|TRBD1
CASSQDRADGYTF
TGTGCCAGCAGTCAGGACAGGGCCGATGGCTACACCTTC
>TRBV7-3|NA|TRBJ1-1|TRBD1
CASSINRGTEAFF
TGTGCCAGCAGCATCAACAGGGGCACTGAAGCTTTCTTT
>TRBV28|NA|TRBJ2-5|TRBD2
CASRGAGGVETQYF
TGTGCCAGCCGCGGAGCGGGGGGGGTAGAGACCCAGTACTTC
>TRBV19|NA|TRBJ2-1|NA
CASTHPRQGNEQFF
TGTGCCAGTACCCATCCCCGCCAGGGCAATGAGCAGTTCTTC
>TRBV27|NA|TRBJ2-2|TRBD1
CASKTTGFANTGELFF
TGTGCCAGCAAAACGACAGGGTTCGCGAACACCGGGGAGCTGTTTTTT
>TRBV20-1|NA|TRBJ2-3|NA
CSASPPGTDTQYF
TGCAGTGCTAGTCCACCAGGGACAGATACGCAGTATTTT
>TRBV6-1|NA|TRBJ1-1|TRBD1
CASSENPTGETEAFF
TGTGCCAGCAGTGAAAACCCTACAGGGGAGACTGAAGCTTTCTTT
>TRBV13|NA|TRBJ1-1|NA
CASSSPRRYTEAFF
TGTGCCAGCAGCTCCCCCCGCAGGTACACTGAAGCTTTCTTT
>TRBV12-5|NA|TRBJ1-3|TRBD1
CASGPGQGSGNTIYF
TGTGCTAGTGGCCCGGGACAGGGCTCTGGAAACACCATATATTTT
>TRBV2|NA|TRBJ1-5|NA
CASKGGGAGDQPQHF
TGTGCCAGCAAAGGTGGGGGGGCTGGGGATCAGCCCCAGCATTTT
>TRBV11-3|NA|TRBJ2-7|TRBD1
CASSFLQGALYEQYF
TGTGCCAGCAGCTTCCTCCAGGGGGCGCTTTACGAGCAGTACTTC
>TRBV3-1/TRBV3-2|NA|TRBJ2-6|NA
CASSQVYSGANVLTF
TGTGCCAGCAGCCAAGTTTACTCTGGGGCCAACGTCCTGACTTTC
>TRBV7-2|NA|TRBJ2-2|TRBD2
CASRGGLANTGELFF
TGTGCCAGCAGGGGGGGACTAGCGAACACCGGGGAGCTGTTTTTT
>TRBV3-1/TRBV3-2|NA|TRBJ2-3|NA
CASSLDTDTQYF
TGTGCCAGCAGTCTAGACACAGATACGCAGTATTTT
>TRBV19|NA|TRBJ2-2|TRBD1
CASSNRGPQTGELFF
TGTGCCAGTAGTAACAGGGGTCCCCAAACCGGGGAGCTGTTTTTT
>TRBV3-1/TRBV3-2|NA|TRBJ2-2|TRBD2
CASSQARGGLTGELFF
TGTGCCAGCAGCCAAGCCCGGGGGGGCCTCACCGGGGAGCTGTTTTTT
>TRBV2|NA|TRBJ1-6|TRBD1
CASTLGGPFGSPLHF
TGTGCCAGCACCCTAGGGGGCCCCTTTGGTTCACCCCTCCACTTT
>TRBV2|NA|TRBJ1-5|NA
CASTQGSQPQHF
TGTGCCAGCACCCAGGGCAGCCAGCCCCAGCATTTT
>TRBV24-1|few|TRBJ1-5|NA
CATRGIAQHF
TGTGCCACCCGGGGGATAGCCCAGCATTTT
>TRBV15|NA|TRBJ1-2|NA
CATSRDANSNYGYTF
TGTGCCACCAGCAGAGATGCAAACAGCAACTATGGCTACACCTTC
>TRBV29-1|NA|TRBJ2-4|TRBD1
CSVGGQGTNIQYF
TGCAGCGTGGGGGGACAGGGAACAAACATTCAGTACTTC
>TRBV3-1/TRBV3-2|NA|TRBJ2-7|NA
CASSQQGHGGQYF
TGTGCCAGCAGCCAACAGGGGCATGGGGGGCAGTACTTC